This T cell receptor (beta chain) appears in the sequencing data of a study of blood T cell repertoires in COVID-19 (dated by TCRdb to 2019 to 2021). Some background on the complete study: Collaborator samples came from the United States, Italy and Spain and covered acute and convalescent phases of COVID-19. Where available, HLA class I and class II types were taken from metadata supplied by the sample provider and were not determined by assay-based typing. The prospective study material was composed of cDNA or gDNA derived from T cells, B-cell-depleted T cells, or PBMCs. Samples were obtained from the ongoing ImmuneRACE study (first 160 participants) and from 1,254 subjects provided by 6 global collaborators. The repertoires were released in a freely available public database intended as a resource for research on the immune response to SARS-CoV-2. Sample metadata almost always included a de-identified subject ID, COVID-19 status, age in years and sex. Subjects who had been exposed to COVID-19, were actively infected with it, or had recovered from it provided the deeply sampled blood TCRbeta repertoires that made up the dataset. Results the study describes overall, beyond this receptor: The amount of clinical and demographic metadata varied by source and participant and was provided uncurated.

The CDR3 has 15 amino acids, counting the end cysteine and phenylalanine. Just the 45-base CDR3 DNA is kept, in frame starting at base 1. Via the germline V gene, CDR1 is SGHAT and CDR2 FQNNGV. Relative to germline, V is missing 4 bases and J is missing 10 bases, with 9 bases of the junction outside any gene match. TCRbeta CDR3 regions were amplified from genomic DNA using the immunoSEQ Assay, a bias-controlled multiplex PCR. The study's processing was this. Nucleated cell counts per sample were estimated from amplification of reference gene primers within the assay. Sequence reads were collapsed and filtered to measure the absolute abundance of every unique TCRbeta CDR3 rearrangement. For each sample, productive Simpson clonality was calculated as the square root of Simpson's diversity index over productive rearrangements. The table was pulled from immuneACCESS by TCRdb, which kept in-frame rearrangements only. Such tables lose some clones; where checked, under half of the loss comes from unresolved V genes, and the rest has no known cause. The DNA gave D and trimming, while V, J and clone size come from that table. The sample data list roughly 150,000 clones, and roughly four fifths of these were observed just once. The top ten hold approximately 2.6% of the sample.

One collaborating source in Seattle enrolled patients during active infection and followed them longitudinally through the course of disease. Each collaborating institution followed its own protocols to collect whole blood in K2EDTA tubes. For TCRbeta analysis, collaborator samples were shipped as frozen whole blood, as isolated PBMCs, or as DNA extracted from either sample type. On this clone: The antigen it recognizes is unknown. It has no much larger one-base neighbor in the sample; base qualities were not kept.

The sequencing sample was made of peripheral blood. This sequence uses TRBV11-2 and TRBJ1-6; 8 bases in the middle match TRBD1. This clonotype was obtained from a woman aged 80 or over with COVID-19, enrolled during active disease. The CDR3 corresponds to CASSSTGGTQSPLHF. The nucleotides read TGTGCCAGCAGCTCAACAGGGGGAACTCAGTCACCCCTCCACTTT.